In this sample, the clone carrying this TCR beta chain turned up once. The sample is drawn from a study of blood T cell repertoires in COVID-19. TCRdb's table, derived via immunoSEQ multiplex PCR, lists solely in-frame clones and lacks some. This sample has hundreds of thousands of clones, with 70% to 90% found just once. The sequencing input was PBMCs or T cells enriched from blood (not recorded which). The TCR comes from a young woman with acute COVID-19.

CDR3 DNA sequence: TGTGCCAGCAGCGGTTACAATGCAACTAATGAAAAACTGTTTTTT. Translation gives CASSGYNATNEKLFF. The rearrangement uses TRBV9 and TRBJ1-4; D not resolved. V gave up 3 bases and J gave up 0 bases, with 9 bases separating them. This CDR3 spans 15 amino acids. In germline, CDR1 is SGDLS, CDR2 YYNGEE.